This T cell receptor beta chain is from a study of T cells in Graves' hyperthyroidism and ophthalmopathy. The study, taken as a whole, reports: Most thyroid clonotypes expanded above 0.001 were also detected in blood.

This clonotype was counted at least ten times. Its antigen is as yet unknown. RNA transcripts provided the source from which TCR beta CDR3 regions were amplified. The HTBI primer set drove a first-round RT-PCR of the TCR CDR3. In TCRdb, the multiplex PCR reads were re-called with MiXCR into one record per CDR3 protein. The data contain around 580,000 distinct CDR3 sequences, roughly 46% of them singletons. The CDR3 contains 10 residues. V was clipped by 4 bases and J by 7 bases, with 2 bases between them. The germline V gene has CDR1 MNHNS and CDR2 SASEGT. A lack of ophthalmopathy progression within 18 months defined stable Graves' hyperthyroidism. Uncontrolled infection, other autoimmune disease, pregnancy or lactation excluded patients.

The J gene is TRBJ2-1, the V gene TRBV6-1; unclear D gene. Sequenced sample: peripheral blood or thyroid tissue (not recorded which). The sequence was collected from a woman under 30 with Graves' hyperthyroidism. CDR3 DNA sequence: TGTGCCAGCAGTGTGAATGAGCAGTTCTTC. Protein product: CASSVNEQFF.